The TCR beta chain described here comes from a study of beta chain features in type 1 diabetes. Expressed TCRB transcripts were sequenced because the isolated RNA had all been reverse transcribed beforehand. Clones were sequenced by immunoSEQ multiplex PCR, and TCRdb holds only the in-frame ones, with some missing. The sample contains approximately 40,000 clones, about 50% of which appear only once. The sequence was obtained from a woman aged 30 to 39 in good health. Specimen: stem cell memory CD4+ T cells from blood.

CDR3 sequence: CASSPYSPGLAYNEQFF. DNA of the CDR3: TGTGCCAGCTCACCGTACTCCCCGGGACTAGCCTACAATGAGCAGTTCTTC. J is TRBJ2-1 and V is TRBV18, with 8 nucleotides matching TRBD2. Germline trimming cut 3 bases from V and 2 bases from J; bases unmatched to any gene: 9. The CDR3 totals 17 residues. The V gene's germline CDR1 is KGHSH and CDR2 LQKENI.